Each of the 7 T cell receptor beta chains below was sequenced from the same sample in a study of T cells expressing NK-cell markers. No DNA is given; TCRdb re-called the 5' RACE reads and lists each CDR3 protein once. The sample has hundreds of thousands of distinct CDR3 sequences, and its top ten clones hold 3% to 4.5%. The sequenced material came from blood T cells: a sorted CD56 or NKG2C T cell subset, CD4+ or CD8+ T cells, or bulk PBMC T cells (not recorded which). The receptors were gathered from a young man in good health.

The chain recombines TRBV20-1 with TRBJ2-7; the D gene TCRdb calls, TRBD1, cannot be checked with no DNA. Germline V lookup: CDR1 DFQATT, CDR2 SNEGSKA (reference sequence). The CDR3 totals 14 residues. Here the CDR3 reads CSAGSGTNTYEQYF.

The gene calls are TRBV20-1 and TRBJ2-1; TCRdb returns TRBD2, unconfirmable since there is no DNA. The germline gives CDR1 DFQATT, CDR2 SNEGSKA (reference sequence). The CDR3 covers 18 residues. This CDR3 reads CSARRTSGRVPGGEPQFF.

The J gene is TRBJ2-2, the V gene TRBV7-3; TCRdb names TRBD1, which stays unverified in the absence of DNA. Germline V CDR1 and CDR2: SGHTA, FQGTGA. The CDR3 contains 15 residues. The CDR3: CASSLDNRGAGELFF.

The chain recombines TRBV7-9 with TRBJ2-1; the TCRdb call, TRBD2, lacks DNA for checking. The CDR3 contains 15 residues. Per germline, CDR1 SEHNR and CDR2 FQNEAQ (reference sequence). CDR3 sequence: CASSGIAPSYNEQFF. Drawing the rest from reference TRBV7-9 and TRBJ2-1, the complete variable domain is DTGVSQNPRHKITKRGQNVTFRCDPISEHNRLYWYRQTLGQGPEFLTYFQNEAQLEKSRLLSDRFSAERPKGSFSTLEIQRTEQGDSAMYLCASSGIAPSYNEQFFGPGTRLTVL.

The chain has TRBV7-9 and TRBJ1-4; the TRBD1 assignment by TCRdb is unverifiable without DNA. Germline assignment: CDR1 SEHNR and CDR2 FQNEAQ (reference sequence). The CDR3 has 14 amino acids. CDR3 in amino acids: CAIPVRGTNEKLFF. Using reference TRBV7-9 and TRBJ1-4 for the parts outside the CDR3, the full variable domain is DTGVSQNPRHKITKRGQNVTFRCDPISEHNRLYWYRQTLGQGPEFLTYFQNEAQLEKSRLLSDRFSAERPKGSFSTLEIQRTEQGDSAMYLCAIPVRGTNEKLFFGSGTQLSVL.

The chain uses TRBV24-1 and TRBJ2-1; TCRdb proposes TRBD1, but this gene call is untestable without DNA. The CDR3 has 16 amino acids. CDR1 KGHDR and CDR2 SFDVKD come from the germline V gene. CDR3 residues: CATSERQGLPYNEQFF.

The chain combines TRBV3-1 with TRBJ2-2; TCRdb's D gene call, TRBD2, goes unchecked for lack of DNA. Germline V gene data show CDR1 as LGHDT and CDR2 as YNNKEL (reference sequence). The CDR3 has 20 residues. CDR3 protein: CASSQEGQLGLAGRAGELFF. Filled out from reference TRBV3-1 and TRBJ2-2, the complete variable domain reads DTAVSQTPKYLVTQMGNDKSIKCEQNLGHDTMYWYKQDSKKFLKIMFSYNNKELIINETVPNRFSPKSPDKAHLNLHINSLELGDSAVYFCASSQEGQLGLAGRAGELFFGEGSRLTVL.